The source of this T cell receptor (beta chain) is a study of T cell responses to AZD1222 COVID-19 vaccine (dated by TCRdb to 2020 to 2022). Regarding the complete study: AZD1222 recipients with second doses at about 4 weeks or about 12 weeks were pooled, because spike-specific TCR depth and breadth did not differ between schedules. Trial participants were enrolled by age into subgroups of 18-55, 56-69 and 70-plus years, and around 150, 28 and 57 TCR-sequenced participants, respectively, were included in these subgroups. A total of 233 trial participants underwent TCR sequencing, of whom 207 received two doses of AZD1222 and 26 received two doses of the MenACWY control vaccine.

Including the terminal cysteine and phenylalanine, the CDR3 comprises 16 residues. The sequence is cut down to CDR3 DNA, 48 bases in frame from base 1. V gives up 0 bases and J gives up 0 bases, and the segment between their germline ends measures 7 bases. From the germline V gene, CDR1 is SGHDT and CDR2 is YYEEEE. The label giving this sample's time point can be read as: baseline before first vaccination. Vaccinee samples were obtained from the UK trials COV001 and COV002, which included a single-blind randomized controlled phase 2/3 trial of AZD1222 (ChAdOx1 nCoV-19) in healthy adults. For TCRbeta chain sequencing, PBMC samples were collected from trial participants at day 0 and at day 28 after the second dose. Broad study findings and their caveats: A significant rise in spike-specific TCR breadth and depth was observed after two AZD1222 doses relative to day 0 and relative to MenACWY recipients. Conclusions about previously exposed vaccinees are limited because only six or seven AZD1222 recipients were SARS-CoV-2 seropositive at baseline. The vaccine-associated CD4 TCRs covered the entire spike protein, and the dominant responses fell in regions 160-218 and 743-854. No day 14 peak-response samples were available, so repertoires were characterized only after the peak T cell response. Most participants were white British and females outnumbered males, and the authors suggested that clonal diversity may have been underestimated. The 56-69-year group was small, and its depth increase did not reach significance, likely because of low power. Reportedly, close to half of the unique spike-specific TCRs recognized epitopes lying outside the regions that are mutated in the B.1.351 and B.1.1.7 variants.

The CDR3 regions of human TCRbeta chains were analyzed by immunosequencing. Regarding the original processing steps: Repertoire TCRs were checked for matches against a reference library of SARS-CoV-2-specific TCRs that had been generated using the MIRA antigen-specificity platform. Breadth meant the fraction of unique TCRs that were SARS-CoV-2-associated, whereas depth meant the fraction of total T cells that were SARS-CoV-2-associated. Each spike-specific TCR was assigned to its reactive spike region and to a CD4 or CD8 class using the MIRA data. Log10-transformed breadth and depth values were compared by one-way ANOVA with Sidak's multiple comparisons tests. The table comes from immuneACCESS by way of TCRdb, which keeps in-frame sequences with V and J called. Part of the clones is missing from these tables; in studies checked, under half for an unresolved V gene and the rest for unknown reasons. V and J calls and clone size follow that table, whereas D and trimming were derived from the DNA. The sample table contains 150,000 or so clones; only one count was recorded for about 91% of them. More than 1.3% of the sample belongs to the ten largest clones.

Points on this clone: Its specific antigen is unknown. No base quality values were provided; no much bigger clone lies one nucleotide off.

The sequences come from peripheral blood, collected on day 0 of AZD1222 vaccination. The TCR originated in an adult in good health. The chain links TRBV5-6 with TRBJ2-6; the D gene is perhaps TRBD1 or TRBD2, each of them matching over 5 bases. The base sequence is TGTGCCAGCAGCTTGGGGGGGACCTCTGGGGCCAACGTCCTGACTTTC. The encoded protein is CASSLGGTSGANVLTF.